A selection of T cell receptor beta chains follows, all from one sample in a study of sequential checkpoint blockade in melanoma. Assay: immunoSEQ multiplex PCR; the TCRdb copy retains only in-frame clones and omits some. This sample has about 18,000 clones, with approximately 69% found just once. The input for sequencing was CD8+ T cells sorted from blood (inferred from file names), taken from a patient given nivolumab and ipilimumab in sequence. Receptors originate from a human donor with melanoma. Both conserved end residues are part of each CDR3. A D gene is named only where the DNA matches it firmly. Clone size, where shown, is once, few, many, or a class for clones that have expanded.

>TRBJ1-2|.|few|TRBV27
CASSFGGDYGYTF
TGTGCCAGCAGTTTTGGGGGGGACTATGGCTACACCTTC
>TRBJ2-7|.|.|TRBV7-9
CASSGRRGRYEQYF
TGTGCCAGCAGCGGGAGGAGGGGCAGGTACGAGCAGTACTTC
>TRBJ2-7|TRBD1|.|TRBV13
CASSSPSRPGQGYTYEQYF
TGTGCCAGCAGCTCCCCGTCCCGGCCTGGACAGGGTTACACCTACGAGCAGTACTTC
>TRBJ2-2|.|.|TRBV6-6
CASSLLEKTGELFF
TGTGCCAGCAGTTTACTCGAGAAGACCGGGGAGCTGTTTTTT
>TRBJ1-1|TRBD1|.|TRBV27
CASSLGQGPEAFF
TGTGCCAGCAGTTTGGGACAGGGACCTGAAGCTTTCTTT
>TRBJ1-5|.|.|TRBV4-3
CASSLETTGKRKHF
TGCGCCAGCAGCCTAGAAACTACAGGGAAGAGAAAGCATTTT
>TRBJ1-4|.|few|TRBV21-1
CASRKDRGNEKLFF
TGTGCCAGCAGGAAAGACAGGGGGAATGAAAAACTGTTTTTT
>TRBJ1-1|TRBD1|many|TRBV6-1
CASSERVAGGTEAFF
TGTGCCAGCAGTGAAAGGGTGGCAGGGGGAACTGAAGCTTTCTTT
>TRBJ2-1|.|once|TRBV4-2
CASSPISAYNEQFF
TGTGCCAGCAGCCCCATAAGCGCTTACAATGAGCAGTTCTTC
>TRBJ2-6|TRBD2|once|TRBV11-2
CASSLAGGVSGANVLTF
TGTGCCAGCAGCTTAGCGGGAGGAGTCTCTGGGGCCAACGTCCTGACTTTC
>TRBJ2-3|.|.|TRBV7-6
CASSLKSGTQYF
TGTGCCAGCAGCTTAAAGTCGGGTACGCAGTATTTT
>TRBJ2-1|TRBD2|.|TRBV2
CASSDDTSVGEQFF
TGTGCCAGCAGTGATGACACTAGCGTCGGTGAGCAGTTCTTC
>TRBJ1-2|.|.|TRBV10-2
CASSESGGVGYTF
TGCGCCAGCAGTGAGTCCGGAGGGGTGGGCTACACCTTC
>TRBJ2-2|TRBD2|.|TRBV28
CASRLAGEVTGELFF
TGTGCCAGCAGACTAGCGGGAGAGGTAACCGGGGAGCTGTTTTTT
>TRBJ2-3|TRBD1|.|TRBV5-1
CASSLGQGASTDTQYF
TGCGCCAGCAGCTTGGGGCAGGGGGCTAGCACAGATACGCAGTATTTT
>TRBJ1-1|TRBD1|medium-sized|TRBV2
CASSGDTGGDRNTEAFF
TGTGCCAGCAGTGGCGATACAGGGGGCGATAGGAACACTGAAGCTTTCTTT
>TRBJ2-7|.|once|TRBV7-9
CASSEAAGLGEQYF
TGTGCCAGCAGCGAAGCCGCAGGGCTTGGCGAGCAGTACTTC
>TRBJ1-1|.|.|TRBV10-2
CASTTGNTEAFF
TGCGCCAGCACCACAGGGAACACTGAAGCTTTCTTT
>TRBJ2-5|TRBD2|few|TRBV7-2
CASGGAGGETQYF
TGTGCCAGCGGAGGTGCGGGGGGGGAGACCCAGTACTTC
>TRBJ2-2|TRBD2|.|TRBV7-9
CASSLPPGLDDGGELFF
TGTGCCAGCAGCTTACCGCCGGGACTAGATGATGGCGGGGAGCTGTTTTTT
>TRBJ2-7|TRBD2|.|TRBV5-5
CASSYLDGGAVAGESYEQYF
TGTGCCAGCAGCTATCTCGACGGGGGGGCCGTAGCGGGAGAGTCCTACGAGCAGTACTTC
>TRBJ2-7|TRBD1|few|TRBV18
CASSPRQDRGIDEQYF
TGTGCCAGCTCACCACGGCAGGACAGGGGTATCGACGAGCAGTACTTC
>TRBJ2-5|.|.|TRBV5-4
CASSRAGYQETQYF
TGTGCCAGCAGTCGTGCGGGATACCAAGAGACCCAGTACTTC
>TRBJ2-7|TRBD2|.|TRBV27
CASRQSTSSYEQYF
TGTGCCAGCAGACAATCGACTAGCAGCTACGAGCAGTACTTC
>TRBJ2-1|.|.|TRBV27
CASSLSSASSYNEQFF
TGTGCCAGCAGTTTATCGAGCGCGAGCTCCTACAATGAGCAGTTCTTC
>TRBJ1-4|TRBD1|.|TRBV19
CASSPRTGPNEKLFF
TGTGCCAGTAGTCCAAGGACAGGACCTAATGAAAAACTGTTTTTT
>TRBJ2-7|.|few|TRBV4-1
CASSQSADEQYF
TGCGCCAGCAGCCAGTCAGCGGACGAGCAGTACTTC
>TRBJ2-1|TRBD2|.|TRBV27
CASSLGTSGRNEQFF
TGTGCCAGCAGCCTAGGGACTAGCGGGAGAAATGAGCAGTTCTTC
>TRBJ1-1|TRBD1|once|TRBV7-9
CASSDAYGTENTEAFF
TGTGCCAGCAGCGATGCCTATGGGACAGAGAACACTGAAGCTTTCTTT
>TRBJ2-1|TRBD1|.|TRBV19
CASSIGLQGGAYNEQFF
TGTGCCAGTAGTATCGGATTACAGGGGGGTGCTTACAATGAGCAGTTCTTC
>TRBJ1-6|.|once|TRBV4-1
CASSQDYGSSYNSPLHF
TGCGCCAGCAGCCAAGATTACGGGAGCTCCTATAATTCACCCCTCCACTTT
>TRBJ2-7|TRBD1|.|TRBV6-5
CASSYGDRGGYF
TGTGCCAGCAGTTACGGGGACAGGGGTGGATACTTC
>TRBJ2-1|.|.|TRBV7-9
CASSFGVGDEQFF
TGTGCCAGCAGCTTCGGGGTAGGCGATGAGCAGTTCTTC
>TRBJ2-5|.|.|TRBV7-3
CASSLPGSGQETQYF
TGTGCCAGCAGCTTACCGGGTAGTGGGCAAGAGACCCAGTACTTC
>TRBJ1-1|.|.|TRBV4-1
CASSQERVTEAFF
TGCGCCAGCAGCCAAGAACGGGTTACCGAAGCTTTCTTT
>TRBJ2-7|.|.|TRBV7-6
CASSLGEGSYEQYF
TGTGCCAGCAGCTTAGGTGAGGGATCCTACGAGCAGTACTTC
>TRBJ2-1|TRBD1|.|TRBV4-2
CASSQDRGTGYNEQFF
TGTGCCAGCAGCCAAGATCGGGGGACAGGGTACAATGAGCAGTTCTTC
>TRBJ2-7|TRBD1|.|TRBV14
CASSHRGQPSSYEQYF
TGTGCCAGCAGCCACAGGGGACAGCCGAGCTCCTACGAGCAGTACTTC